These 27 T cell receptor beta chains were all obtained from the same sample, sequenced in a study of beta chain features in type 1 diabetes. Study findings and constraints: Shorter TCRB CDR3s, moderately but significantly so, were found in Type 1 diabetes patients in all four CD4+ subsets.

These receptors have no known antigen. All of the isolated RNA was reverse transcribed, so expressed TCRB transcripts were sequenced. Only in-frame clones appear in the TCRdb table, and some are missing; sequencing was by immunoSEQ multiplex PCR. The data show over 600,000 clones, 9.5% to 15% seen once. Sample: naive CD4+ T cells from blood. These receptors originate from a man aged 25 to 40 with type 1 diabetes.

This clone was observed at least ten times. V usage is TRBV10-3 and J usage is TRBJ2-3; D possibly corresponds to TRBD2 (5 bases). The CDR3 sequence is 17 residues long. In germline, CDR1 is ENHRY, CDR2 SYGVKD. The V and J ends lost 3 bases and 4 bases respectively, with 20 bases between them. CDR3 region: CAISDHTRTLGADTQYF. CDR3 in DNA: TGTGCCATCAGTGACCACACCCGGACTCTCGGCGCAGATACGCAGTATTTT.

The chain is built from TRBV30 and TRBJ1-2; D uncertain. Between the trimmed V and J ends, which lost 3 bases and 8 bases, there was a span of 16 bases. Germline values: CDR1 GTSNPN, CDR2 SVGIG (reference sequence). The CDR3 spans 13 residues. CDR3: CAWSEQSFGGYTF. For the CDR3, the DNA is TGTGCCTGGAGCGAACAGTCCTTTGGGGGCTACACCTTC.

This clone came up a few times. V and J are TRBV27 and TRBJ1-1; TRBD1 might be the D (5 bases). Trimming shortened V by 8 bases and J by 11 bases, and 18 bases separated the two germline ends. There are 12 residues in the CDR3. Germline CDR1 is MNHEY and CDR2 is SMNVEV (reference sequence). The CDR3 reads CASGPTWGKAFF. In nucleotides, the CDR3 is TGTGCCAGCGGGCCCACCTGGGGGAAGGCTTTCTTT.

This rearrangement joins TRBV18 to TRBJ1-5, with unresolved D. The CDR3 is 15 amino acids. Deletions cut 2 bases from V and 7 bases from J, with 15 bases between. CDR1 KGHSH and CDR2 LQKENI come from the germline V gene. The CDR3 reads CASSPNDQAAQPQHF. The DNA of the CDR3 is TGTGCCAGCTCACCAAACGACCAGGCGGCACAGCCCCAGCATTTT. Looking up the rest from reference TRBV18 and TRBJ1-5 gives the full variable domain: NAGVMQNPRHLVRRRGQEARLRCSPMKGHSHVYWYRQLPEEGLKFMVYLQKENIIDESGMPKERFSAEFPKEGPSILRIQQVVRGDSAAYFCASSPNDQAAQPQHFGDGTRLSIL.

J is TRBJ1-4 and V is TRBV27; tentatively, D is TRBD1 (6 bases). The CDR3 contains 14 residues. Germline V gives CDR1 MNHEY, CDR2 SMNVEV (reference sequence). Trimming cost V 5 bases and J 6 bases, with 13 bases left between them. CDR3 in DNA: TGTGCCAGCAGTACAGGGTCGTCCGATGAAAAACTGTTTTTT. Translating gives CASSTGSSDEKLFF.

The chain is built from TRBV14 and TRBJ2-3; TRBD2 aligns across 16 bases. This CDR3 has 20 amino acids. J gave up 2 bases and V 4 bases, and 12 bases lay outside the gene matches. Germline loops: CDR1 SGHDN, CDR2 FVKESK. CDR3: CASSLERPGTSGGATDTQYF. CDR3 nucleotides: TGTGCCAGCAGCCTAGAAAGACCCGGGACTAGCGGGGGGGCCACAGATACGCAGTATTTT. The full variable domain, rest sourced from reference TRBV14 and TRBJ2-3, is EAGVTQFPSHSVIEKGQTVTLRCDPISGHDNLYWYRRVMGKEIKFLLHFVKESKQDESGMPNNRFLAERTGGTYSTLKVQPAELEDSGVYFCASSLERPGTSGGATDTQYFGPGTRLTVL.

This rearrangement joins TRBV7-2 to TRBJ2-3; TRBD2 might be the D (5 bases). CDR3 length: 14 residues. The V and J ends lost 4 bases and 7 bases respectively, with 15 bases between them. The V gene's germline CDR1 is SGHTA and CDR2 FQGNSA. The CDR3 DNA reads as TGTGCCAGCAGCTCGGGATCTACCGAACATACGCAGTATTTT. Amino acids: CASSSGSTEHTQYF.

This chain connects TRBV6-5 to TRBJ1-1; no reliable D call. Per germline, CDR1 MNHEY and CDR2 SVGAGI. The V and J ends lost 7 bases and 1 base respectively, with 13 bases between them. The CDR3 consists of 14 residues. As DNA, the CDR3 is TGTGCCAGCACTAATTCCGGACCGAACACTGAAGCTTTCTTT. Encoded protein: CASTNSGPNTEAFF.

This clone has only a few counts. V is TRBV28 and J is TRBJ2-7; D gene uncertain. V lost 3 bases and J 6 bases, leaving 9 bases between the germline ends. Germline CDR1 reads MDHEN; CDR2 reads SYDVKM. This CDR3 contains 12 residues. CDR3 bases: TGTGCCAGCAGTTTGATGGGAATCGAGCAGTACTTC. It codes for CASSLMGIEQYF.

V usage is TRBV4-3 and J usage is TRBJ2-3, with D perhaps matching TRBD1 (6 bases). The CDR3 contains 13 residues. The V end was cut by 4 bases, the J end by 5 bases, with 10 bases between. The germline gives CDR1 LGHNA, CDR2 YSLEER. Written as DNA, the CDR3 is TGCGCCAGCAGCCCAGGGGAAGGAGATACGCAGTATTTT. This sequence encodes CASSPGEGDTQYF.

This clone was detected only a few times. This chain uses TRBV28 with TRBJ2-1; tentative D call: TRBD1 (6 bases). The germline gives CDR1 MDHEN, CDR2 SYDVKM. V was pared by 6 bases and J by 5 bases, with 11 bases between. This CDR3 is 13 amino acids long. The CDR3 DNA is TGTGCCAGCAGGCGGACAGCACACAATGAGCAGTTCTTC. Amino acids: CASRRTAHNEQFF.

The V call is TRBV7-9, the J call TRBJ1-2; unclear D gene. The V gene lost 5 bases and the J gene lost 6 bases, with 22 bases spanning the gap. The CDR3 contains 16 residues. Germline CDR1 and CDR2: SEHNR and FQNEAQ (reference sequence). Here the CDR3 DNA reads TGTGCCAGCAGCCTCGTCCAAGGCAGCACTCTAAATGGCTACACCTTC. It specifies CASSLVQGSTLNGYTF.

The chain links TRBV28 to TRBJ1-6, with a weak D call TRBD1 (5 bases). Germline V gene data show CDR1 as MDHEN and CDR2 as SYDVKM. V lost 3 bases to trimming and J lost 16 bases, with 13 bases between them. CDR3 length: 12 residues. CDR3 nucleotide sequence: TGTGCCAGCAGTTTGTCGGGGCTAGAACTCCACTTT. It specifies CASSLSGLELHF.

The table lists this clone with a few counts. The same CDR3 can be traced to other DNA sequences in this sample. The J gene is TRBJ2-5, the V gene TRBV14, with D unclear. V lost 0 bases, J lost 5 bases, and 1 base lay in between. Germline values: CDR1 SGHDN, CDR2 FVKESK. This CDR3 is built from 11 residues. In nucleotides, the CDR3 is TGTGCCAGCAGCCAAGAGGAGACCCAGTACTTC. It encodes CASSQEETQYF.

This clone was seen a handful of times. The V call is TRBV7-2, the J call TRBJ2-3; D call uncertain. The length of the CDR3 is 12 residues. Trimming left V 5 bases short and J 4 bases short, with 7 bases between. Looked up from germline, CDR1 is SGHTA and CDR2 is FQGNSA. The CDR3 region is CASSATADTQYF. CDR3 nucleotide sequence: TGTGCCAGCAGCGCCACGGCAGATACGCAGTATTTT.

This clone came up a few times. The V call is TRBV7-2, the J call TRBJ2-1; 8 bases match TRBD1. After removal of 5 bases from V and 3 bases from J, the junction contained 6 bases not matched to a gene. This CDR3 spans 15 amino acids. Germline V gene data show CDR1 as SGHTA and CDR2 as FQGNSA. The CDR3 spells CASSVQGVFYNEQFF. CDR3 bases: TGTGCCAGCAGCGTACAGGGGGTTTTCTACAATGAGCAGTTCTTC.

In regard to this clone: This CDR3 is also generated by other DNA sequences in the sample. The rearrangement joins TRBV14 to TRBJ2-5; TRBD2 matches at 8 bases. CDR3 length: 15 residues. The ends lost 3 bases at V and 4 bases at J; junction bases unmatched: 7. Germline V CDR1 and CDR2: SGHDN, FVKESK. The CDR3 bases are TGTGCCAGCAGCCACCGTGCGGGGGGAAGAGAGACCCAGTACTTC. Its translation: CASSHRAGGRETQYF. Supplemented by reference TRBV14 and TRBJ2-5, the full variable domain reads EAGVTQFPSHSVIEKGQTVTLRCDPISGHDNLYWYRRVMGKEIKFLLHFVKESKQDESGMPNNRFLAERTGGTYSTLKVQPAELEDSGVYFCASSHRAGGRETQYFGPGTRLLVL.

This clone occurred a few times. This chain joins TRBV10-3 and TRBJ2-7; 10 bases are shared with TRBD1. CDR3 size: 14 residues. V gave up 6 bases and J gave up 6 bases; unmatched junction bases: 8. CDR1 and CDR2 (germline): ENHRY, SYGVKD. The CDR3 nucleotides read TGTGCCATCAGGGGGACAGGGGATAGTACCGAGCAGTACTTC. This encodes CAIRGTGDSTEQYF.

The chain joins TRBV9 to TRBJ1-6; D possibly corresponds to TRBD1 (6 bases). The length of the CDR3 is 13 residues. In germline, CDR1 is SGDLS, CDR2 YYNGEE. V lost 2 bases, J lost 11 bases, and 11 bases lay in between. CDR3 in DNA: TGTGCCAGCAGCGTTACAGGGTCGGCACCCCTCCACTTT. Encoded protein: CASSVTGSAPLHF.

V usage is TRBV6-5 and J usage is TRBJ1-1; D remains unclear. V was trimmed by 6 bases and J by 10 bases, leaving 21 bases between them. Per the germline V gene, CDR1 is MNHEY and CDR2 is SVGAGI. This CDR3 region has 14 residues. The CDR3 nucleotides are TGTGCCAGCAGCCGACCGGCTTCCGGGCGAGGAGCTTTCTTT. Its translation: CASSRPASGRGAFF.

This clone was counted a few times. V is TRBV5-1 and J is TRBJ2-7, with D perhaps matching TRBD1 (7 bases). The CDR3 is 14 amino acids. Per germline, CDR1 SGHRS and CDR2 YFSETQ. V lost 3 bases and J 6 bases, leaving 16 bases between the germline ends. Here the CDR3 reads CASSSGTAGGEQYF. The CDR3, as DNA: TGCGCCAGCAGCTCCGGGACAGCCGGGGGCGAGCAGTACTTC. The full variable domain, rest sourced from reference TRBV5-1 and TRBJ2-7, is KAGVTQTPRYLIKTRGQQVTLSCSPISGHRSVSWYQQTPGQGLQFLFEYFSETQRNKGNFPGRFSGRQFSNSRSEMNVSTLELGDSALYLCASSSGTAGGEQYFGPGTRLTVT.

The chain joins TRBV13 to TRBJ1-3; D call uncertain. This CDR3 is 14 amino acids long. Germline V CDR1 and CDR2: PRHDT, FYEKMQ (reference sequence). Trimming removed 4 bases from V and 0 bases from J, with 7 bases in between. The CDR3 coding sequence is TGTGCCAGCAGCTCCGGGAGCTCTGGAAACACCATATATTTT. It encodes CASSSGSSGNTIYF.

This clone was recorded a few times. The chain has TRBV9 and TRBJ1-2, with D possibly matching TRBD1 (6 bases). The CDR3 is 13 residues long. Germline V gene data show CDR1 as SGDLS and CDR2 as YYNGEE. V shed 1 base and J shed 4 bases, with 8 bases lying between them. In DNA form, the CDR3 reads TGTGCCAGCAGCGTAACAGGGATCTATGGCTACACCTTC. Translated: CASSVTGIYGYTF.

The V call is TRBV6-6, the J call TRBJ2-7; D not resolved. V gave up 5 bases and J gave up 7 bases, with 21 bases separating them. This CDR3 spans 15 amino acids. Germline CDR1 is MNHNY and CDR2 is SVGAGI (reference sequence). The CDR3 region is CASSDPSSNRWEQYF. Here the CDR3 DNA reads TGTGCCAGCAGTGACCCAAGCTCTAATCGGTGGGAGCAGTACTTC.

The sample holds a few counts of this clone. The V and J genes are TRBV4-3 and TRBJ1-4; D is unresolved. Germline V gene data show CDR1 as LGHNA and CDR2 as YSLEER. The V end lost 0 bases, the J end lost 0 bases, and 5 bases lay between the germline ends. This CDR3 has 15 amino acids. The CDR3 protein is CASSQELATNEKLFF. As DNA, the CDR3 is TGCGCCAGCAGCCAAGAACTCGCAACTAATGAAAAACTGTTTTTT.

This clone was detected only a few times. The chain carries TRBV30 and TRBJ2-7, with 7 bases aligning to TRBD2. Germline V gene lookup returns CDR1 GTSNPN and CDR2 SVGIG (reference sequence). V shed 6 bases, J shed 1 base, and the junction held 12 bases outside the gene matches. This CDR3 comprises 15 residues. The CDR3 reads CACSGRTRDSYEQYF. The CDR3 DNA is TGTGCCTGCTCCGGGAGGACTAGGGATTCCTACGAGCAGTACTTC.

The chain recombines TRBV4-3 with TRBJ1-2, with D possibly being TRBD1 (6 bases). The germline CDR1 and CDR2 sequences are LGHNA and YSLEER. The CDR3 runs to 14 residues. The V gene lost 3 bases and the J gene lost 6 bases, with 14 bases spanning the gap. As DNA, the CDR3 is TGCGCCAGCAGCCAGAACAGGGACATGGATGGCTACACCTTC. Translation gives CASSQNRDMDGYTF.